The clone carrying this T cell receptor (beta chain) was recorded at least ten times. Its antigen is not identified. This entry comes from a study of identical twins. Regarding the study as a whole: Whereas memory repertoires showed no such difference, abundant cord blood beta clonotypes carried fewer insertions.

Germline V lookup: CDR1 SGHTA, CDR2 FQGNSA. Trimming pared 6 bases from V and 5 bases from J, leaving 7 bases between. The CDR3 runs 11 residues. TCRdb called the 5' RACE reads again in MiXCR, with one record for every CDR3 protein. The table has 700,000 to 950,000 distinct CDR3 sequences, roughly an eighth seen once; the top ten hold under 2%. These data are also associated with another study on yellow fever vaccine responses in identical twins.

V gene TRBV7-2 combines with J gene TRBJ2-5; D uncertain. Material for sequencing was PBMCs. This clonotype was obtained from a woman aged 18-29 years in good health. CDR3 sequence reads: CASSYTETQYF. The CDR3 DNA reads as TGTGCCAGCAGTTACACTGAGACCCAGTACTTC.